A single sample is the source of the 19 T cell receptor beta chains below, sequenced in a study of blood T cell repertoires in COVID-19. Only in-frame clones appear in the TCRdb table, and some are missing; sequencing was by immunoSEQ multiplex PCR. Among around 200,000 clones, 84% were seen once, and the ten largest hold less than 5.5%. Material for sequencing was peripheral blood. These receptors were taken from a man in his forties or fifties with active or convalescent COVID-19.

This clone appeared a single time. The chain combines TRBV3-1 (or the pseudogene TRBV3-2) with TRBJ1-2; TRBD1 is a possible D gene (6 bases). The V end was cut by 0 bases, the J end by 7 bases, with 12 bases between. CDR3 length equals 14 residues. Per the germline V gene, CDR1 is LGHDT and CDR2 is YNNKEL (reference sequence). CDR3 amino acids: CASSQEGGQSGYTF. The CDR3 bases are TGTGCCAGCAGCCAAGAGGGGGGGCAAAGTGGCTACACCTTC.

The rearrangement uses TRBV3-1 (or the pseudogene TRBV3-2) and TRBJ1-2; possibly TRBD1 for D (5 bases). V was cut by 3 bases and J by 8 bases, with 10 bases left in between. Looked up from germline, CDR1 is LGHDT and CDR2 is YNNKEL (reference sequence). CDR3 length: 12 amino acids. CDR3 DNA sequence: TGTGCCAGCAGCCAGGGGCCTGGGGGCTACACCTTC. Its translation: CASSQGPGGYTF.

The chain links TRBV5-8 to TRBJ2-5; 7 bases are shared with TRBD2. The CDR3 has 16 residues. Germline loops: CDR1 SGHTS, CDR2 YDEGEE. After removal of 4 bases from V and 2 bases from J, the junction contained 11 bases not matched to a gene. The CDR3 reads CASSTLSQGGQETQYF. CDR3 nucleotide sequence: TGTGCCAGCAGCACCCTCTCCCAGGGAGGGCAAGAGACCCAGTACTTC.

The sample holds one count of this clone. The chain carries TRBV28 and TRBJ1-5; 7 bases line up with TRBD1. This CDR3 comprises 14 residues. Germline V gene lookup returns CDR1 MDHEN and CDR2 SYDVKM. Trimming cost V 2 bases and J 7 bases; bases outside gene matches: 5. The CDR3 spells CASSLRTGAQPQHF. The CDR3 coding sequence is TGTGCCAGCAGTTTACGGACAGGCGCACAGCCCCAGCATTTT.

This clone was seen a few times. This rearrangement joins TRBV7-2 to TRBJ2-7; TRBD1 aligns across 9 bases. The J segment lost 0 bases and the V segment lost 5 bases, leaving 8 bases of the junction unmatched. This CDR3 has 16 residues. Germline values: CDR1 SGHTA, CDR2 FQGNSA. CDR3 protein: CASSARTGAFSYEQYF. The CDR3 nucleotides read TGTGCCAGCAGCGCCCGGACAGGGGCCTTCTCCTACGAGCAGTACTTC. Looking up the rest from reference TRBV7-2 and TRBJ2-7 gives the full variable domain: GAGVSQSPSNKVTEKGKDVELRCDPISGHTALYWYRQSLGQGLEFLIYFQGNSAPDKSGLPSDRFSAERTGGSVSTLTIQRTQQEDSAVYLCASSARTGAFSYEQYFGPGTRLTVT.

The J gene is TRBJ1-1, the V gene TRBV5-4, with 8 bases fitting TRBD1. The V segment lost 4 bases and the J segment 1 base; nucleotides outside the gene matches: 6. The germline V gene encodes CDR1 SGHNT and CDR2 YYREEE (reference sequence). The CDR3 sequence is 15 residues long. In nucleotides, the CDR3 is TGTGCCAGCAGCCGTCCCGGGACAGGGAACACTGAAGCTTTCTTT. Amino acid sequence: CASSRPGTGNTEAFF.

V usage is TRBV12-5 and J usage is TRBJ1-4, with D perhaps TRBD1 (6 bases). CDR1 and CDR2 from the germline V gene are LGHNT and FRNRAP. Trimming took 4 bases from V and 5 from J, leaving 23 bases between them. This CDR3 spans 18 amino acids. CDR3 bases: TGTGCTAGTGGTTCCCTGATAATTCGGGACACCAGGAATGAAAAACTGTTTTTT. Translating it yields CASGSLIIRDTRNEKLFF.

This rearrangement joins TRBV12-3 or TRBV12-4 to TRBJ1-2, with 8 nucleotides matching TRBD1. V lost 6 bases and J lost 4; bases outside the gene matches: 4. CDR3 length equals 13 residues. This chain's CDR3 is CASSSQGGYGYTF. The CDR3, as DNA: TGTGCCAGCAGCTCACAGGGGGGCTATGGCTACACCTTC.

The CDR3 here is CATSRGTVEAFF. The CDR3 coding sequence is TGTGCCACCAGCAGAGGAACGGTTGAAGCTTTCTTT. The chain employs TRBV15 and TRBJ1-1; D is unresolved. V was shortened by 1 base and J by 7 bases, with 7 bases between the two germline ends. The CDR3 runs 12 residues. Germline loops: CDR1 LNHNV, CDR2 YYDKDF (reference sequence).

CDR3 DNA: TGCGCCAGCAGCTTGACGGCAGGTGAAGTGAGTAATTCACCCCTCCACTTT. Protein product: CASSLTAGEVSNSPLHF. The V and J genes are TRBV5-1 and TRBJ1-6; D is undetermined. The germline V and J ends were trimmed by 1 base and 6 bases, with 17 bases remaining between them. Germline assignment: CDR1 SGHRS and CDR2 YFSETQ. This CDR3 region has 17 residues.

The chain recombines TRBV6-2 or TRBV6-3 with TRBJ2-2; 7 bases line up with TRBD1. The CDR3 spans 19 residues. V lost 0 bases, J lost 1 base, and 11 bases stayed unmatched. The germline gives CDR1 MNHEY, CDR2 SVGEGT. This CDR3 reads CASSYSKGAHRENTGELFF. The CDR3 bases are TGTGCCAGCAGTTACTCCAAGGGGGCGCATCGTGAGAACACCGGGGAGCTGTTTTTT.

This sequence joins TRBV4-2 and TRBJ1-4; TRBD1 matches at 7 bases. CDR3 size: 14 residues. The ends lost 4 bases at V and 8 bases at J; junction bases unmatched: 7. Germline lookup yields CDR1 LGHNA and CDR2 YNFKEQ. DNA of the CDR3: TGTGCCAGCAGCCCAGACAGGGATAAAGAAAAACTGTTTTTT. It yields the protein CASSPDRDKEKLFF.

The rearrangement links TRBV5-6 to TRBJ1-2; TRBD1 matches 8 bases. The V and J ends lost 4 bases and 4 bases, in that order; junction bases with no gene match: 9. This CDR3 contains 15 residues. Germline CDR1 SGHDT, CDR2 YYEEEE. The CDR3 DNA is TGTGCCAGCAGCCACCAGAGACAGGGGATCTATGGCTACACCTTC. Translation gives CASSHQRQGIYGYTF. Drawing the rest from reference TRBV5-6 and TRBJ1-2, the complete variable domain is DAGVTQSPTHLIKTRGQQVTLRCSPKSGHDTVSWYQQALGQGPQFIFQYYEEEERQRGNFPDRFSGHQFPNYSSELNVNALLLGDSALYLCASSHQRQGIYGYTFGSGTRLTVV.

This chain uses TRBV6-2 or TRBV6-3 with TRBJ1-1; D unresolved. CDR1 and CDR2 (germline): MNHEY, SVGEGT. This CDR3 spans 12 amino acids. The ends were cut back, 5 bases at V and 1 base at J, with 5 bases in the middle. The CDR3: CASSLTNTEAFF. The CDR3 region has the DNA TGTGCCAGCAGTCTAACGAACACTGAAGCTTTCTTT.

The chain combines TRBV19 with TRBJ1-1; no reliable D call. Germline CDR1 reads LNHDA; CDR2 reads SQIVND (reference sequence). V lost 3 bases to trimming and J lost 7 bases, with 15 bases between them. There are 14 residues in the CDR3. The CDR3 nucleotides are TGTGCCAGTAGTATTGGTCAGGTGGGGAGTGAAGCTTTCTTT. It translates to CASSIGQVGSEAFF.

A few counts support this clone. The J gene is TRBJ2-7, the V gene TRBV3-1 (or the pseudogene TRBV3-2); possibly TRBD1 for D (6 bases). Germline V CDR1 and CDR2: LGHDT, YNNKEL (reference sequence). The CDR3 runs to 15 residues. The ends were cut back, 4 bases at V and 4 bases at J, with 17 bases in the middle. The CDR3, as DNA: TGTGCCAGCAGCCCCTCCGGACAGCTAGTTTACGAGCAGTACTTC. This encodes CASSPSGQLVYEQYF.

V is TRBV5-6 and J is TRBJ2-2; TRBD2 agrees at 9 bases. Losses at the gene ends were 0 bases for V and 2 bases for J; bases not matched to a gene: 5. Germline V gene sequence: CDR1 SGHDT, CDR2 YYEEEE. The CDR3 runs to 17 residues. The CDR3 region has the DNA TGTGCCAGCAGCTTGGGCCCGGGACTAGCAAACACCGGGGAGCTGTTTTTT. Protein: CASSLGPGLANTGELFF.

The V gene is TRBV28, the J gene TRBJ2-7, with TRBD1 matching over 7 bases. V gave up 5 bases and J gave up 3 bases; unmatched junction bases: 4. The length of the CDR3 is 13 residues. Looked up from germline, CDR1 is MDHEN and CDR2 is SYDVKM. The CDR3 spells CASSLGQVYEQYF. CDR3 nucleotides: TGTGCCAGCAGTCTCGGACAGGTCTACGAGCAGTACTTC.

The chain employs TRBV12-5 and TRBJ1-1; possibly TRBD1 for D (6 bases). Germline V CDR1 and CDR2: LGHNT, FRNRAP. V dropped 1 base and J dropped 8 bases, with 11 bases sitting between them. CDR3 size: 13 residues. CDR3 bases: TGTGCTAGTGGTTTGGGGACAGTTAGGGAAGCTTTCTTT. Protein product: CASGLGTVREAFF.